The sample holds a few counts of the clone carrying this TCR beta chain. Antigen unknown. This sample was taken from a study of beta chain features in type 1 diabetes. Study-wide results and caveats: Researchers reported that naive, central memory and Treg TCRB repertoires appeared more similar in patients than in healthy donors. Among patients with Type 1 diabetes, TCRB CDR3s were moderately but significantly shorter in every one of the four CD4+ subsets.

Looked up from germline, CDR1 is MDHEN and CDR2 is SYDVKM. Losses at the gene ends were 7 bases for V and 1 base for J; bases not matched to a gene: 6. The CDR3 has 15 residues. The authors reverse transcribed all of the isolated RNA, so sequencing captured expressed TCRB transcripts. Data came from immunoSEQ multiplex PCR; TCRdb stores just in-frame clones and leaves some out. The table lists 350,000 to 400,000 clones, roughly 12% of them singletons. Sequencing was done on a sample of naive CD4+ T cells from blood. The sequence was obtained from a woman between 18 and 29 years old with type 1 diabetes. The chain carries TRBV28 and TRBJ2-3; the match to TRBD2 covers 9 bases. CDR3 coding DNA: TGTGCCAGCACCGGCGGCGGGAGGGGCACAGATACGCAGTATTTT. Protein product: CASTGGGRGTDTQYF.